The sequence of this TCR beta chain was determined in a study of cytotoxic CD8 clonotypes in ibrutinib-treated CLL (dated by TCRdb to about 2021). Background for the entire study: The cohort included roughly 15 treatment-naive and about a dozen relapsed/refractory patients; 17 were IGHV unmutated. Responses were partial in around 24 patients and complete in 2; after median around 72 months follow-up, around 15 stayed in remission and about twelve progressed. The response samples were drawn at a median of roughly twelve months into treatment, with a range of roughly 6 to 40 months. Samples averaged approximately 260,000 productive templates and 90,000 to 95,000 productive rearrangements. Longitudinal samples were available for about 30% of the roughly 86 trial participants. Cryopreserved peripheral blood mononuclear cells were obtained before treatment, at response, and at either sustained remission or disease progression.

For this clone: What this receptor recognizes is not known. Base qualities are not recorded, but no much larger clone differs from it by a single base.

On a MiSeq, deep resolution sequencing aimed for a depth between 1 in 1 million and 1 in 200,000 T cells, with each clonotype covered approximately 9.8x on average. The immunoSEQ hsTCRB Kit was used to generate TCR beta libraries. The source study handled its data this way. Data were analyzed with ImmunoSEQ Data Assistant and ImmunoSEQ Analyzer, with V, D and J genes assigned per IMGT definitions. Clonality, with values ranging from 0 to 1, was calculated as one minus the normalized Shannon entropy of productive rearrangement frequencies. Only overrepresented clonotypes making up at least 0.05% of each patient's repertoire were included in the public clonotype analysis. About a dozen age-matched healthy donor repertoires from immuneACCESS served as clonality controls. In TCRdb, the immuneACCESS table is reduced to in-frame sequences with V and J assigned. These tables do not hold every clone; where another copy was compared, an unresolved V gene accounts for under half, and the others remain unexplained. D and trimming were read from the DNA, whereas the V and J calls and clone size are those reported in that table. The sample table contains around 300,000 clones; only one count was recorded for about 77% of them. Of the sample, over 6.5% falls within the top ten clones.

Including the terminal cysteine and phenylalanine, the CDR3 comprises 15 residues. Just the 45-base CDR3 DNA is kept, in frame starting at base 1. The V and J ends are trimmed by 0 bases and 0 bases, leaving 9 bases between them. CDR1 and CDR2 are drawn from the germline V gene: SGHRS, YFSETQ. Roughly 1.8 micrograms of genomic DNA were extracted from cryopreserved PBMCs for TCR beta library preparation. Longitudinal blood samples from CLL patients on ibrutinib monotherapy underwent high-throughput TCR beta sequencing. Patients were enrolled in a phase 2 open-label single-center ibrutinib monotherapy trial. Beyond this particular receptor, the publication reports: Sampling times were not matched between patients in sustained remission and patients whose disease was progressing, and lymph node repertoires were not examined. At baseline, clonality was higher than in age-matched healthy donors and showed a strong correlation with circulating CD8+ T-cell counts. Public clonotypes were rare and either shrank or stayed stable during treatment, and the rise in clonality at ibrutinib response reflected expansion of private clonotypes. At ibrutinib response clonality went up, during sustained remission it held steady, and at progression it dropped back toward baseline.

The clonotype was recovered from a human donor with chronic lymphocytic leukemia. The starting material was PBMCs, obtained before ibrutinib treatment. This receptor chain uses TRBV5-1 and TRBJ1-2, with TRBD1 perhaps the D gene, on 5 matching bases. CDR3 protein: CASSLVQGTNYGYTF. The DNA reads TGCGCCAGCAGCTTGGTTCAGGGAACTAACTATGGCTACACCTTC.